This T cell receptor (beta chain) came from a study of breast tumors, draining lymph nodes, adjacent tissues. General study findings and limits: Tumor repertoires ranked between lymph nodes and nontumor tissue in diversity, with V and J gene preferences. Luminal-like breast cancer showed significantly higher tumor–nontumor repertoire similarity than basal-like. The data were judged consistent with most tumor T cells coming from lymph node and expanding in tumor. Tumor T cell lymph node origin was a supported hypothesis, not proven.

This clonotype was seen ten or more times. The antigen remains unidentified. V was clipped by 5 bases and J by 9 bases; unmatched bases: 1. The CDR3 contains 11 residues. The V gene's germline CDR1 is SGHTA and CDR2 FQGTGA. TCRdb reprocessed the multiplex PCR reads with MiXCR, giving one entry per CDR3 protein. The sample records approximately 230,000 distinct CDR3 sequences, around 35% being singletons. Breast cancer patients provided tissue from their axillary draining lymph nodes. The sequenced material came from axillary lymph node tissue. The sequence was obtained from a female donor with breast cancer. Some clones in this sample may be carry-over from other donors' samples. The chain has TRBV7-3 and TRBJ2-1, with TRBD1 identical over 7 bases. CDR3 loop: CASSTGVEQFF. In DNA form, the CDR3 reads TGTGCCAGCAGCACAGGGGTTGAGCAGTTCTTC.